A selection of T cell receptor beta chains follows, all from one sample in a study of blood T cells in healthy people across ages. TCRdb used MiXCR to reprocess the 5' RACE reads, holding one entry per CDR3 protein. The top ten clones hold around 0.75% of a sample with more than 1,000,000 distinct CDR3 sequences, roughly a quarter of them seen once. These data also featured in a second study, about T cells of mothers and their children.

Sequenced: blood. These receptors were taken from a girl aged 2-10 years in good health. CDR3s include the opening cysteine and the closing phenylalanine or tryptophan. The order of the fields is clone size, D gene, V gene, J gene, CDR3 protein, CDR3 DNA. The D gene is left open where the match is weak. Some rows have no size entry. The others give once, few or many, or a class for an expanded clone.

>NA|NA|TRBV27|TRBJ2-1
CASSLTGGAGEQFF
TGTGCCAGCAGTCTAACCGGGGGCGCGGGTGAGCAGTTCTTC
>NA|NA|TRBV2|TRBJ2-2
CASSEAAAGVPGELFF
TGTGCCAGCAGTGAAGCAGCCGCAGGGGTCCCCGGGGAGCTGTTTTTT
>NA|NA|TRBV15|TRBJ2-1
CATRDGDEQFF
TGTGCCACCCGGGACGGGGATGAGCAGTTCTTC
>few|NA|TRBV7-2|TRBJ2-7
CASSLSGVGVYEQYF
TGTGCCAGCAGCTTATCTGGCGTAGGGGTTTACGAGCAGTACTTC
>NA|NA|TRBV5-1|TRBJ1-1
CASRLRAAAEAFF
TGCGCCAGCAGGCTTAGGGCAGCAGCTGAAGCTTTCTTT
>NA|TRBD1|TRBV29-1|TRBJ2-5
CSVGTGTETQYF
TGCAGCGTAGGGACAGGGACGGAGACCCAGTACTTC
>NA|NA|TRBV5-1|TRBJ2-7
CASSLVGWSQVISYEQYF
TGCGCCAGCAGCTTGGTAGGCTGGTCGCAGGTAATCTCCTACGAGCAGTACTTC
>NA|NA|TRBV29-1|TRBJ1-4
CSVEHEASPTNEKLFF
TGCAGCGTTGAGCACGAAGCCTCCCCAACTAATGAAAAACTGTTTTTT
>few|NA|TRBV27|TRBJ1-1
CASSLLSRWSTEAFF
TGTGCCAGCAGTTTATTATCCCGGTGGAGCACTGAAGCTTTCTTT
>few|TRBD1|TRBV7-2|TRBJ1-4
CASSPGQDFFEKLFF
TGTGCCAGCAGCCCCGGACAGGACTTTTTTGAAAAACTGTTTTTT
>few|NA|TRBV20-1|TRBJ2-2
CSARGGRGGELFF
TGCAGTGCTAGAGGGGGGCGGGGCGGGGAGCTGTTTTTT
>few|TRBD1|TRBV28|TRBJ2-5
CASRDRELWETQYF
TGCGCCAGCAGAGACAGGGAGTTGTGGGAGACCCAGTACTTC
>few|NA|TRBV13|TRBJ2-7
CASGKGKSYEQYF
TGTGCCAGCGGAAAAGGCAAGTCCTACGAGCAGTACTTC
>few|NA|TRBV7-2|TRBJ1-2
CASSTKGTLVGGYTF
TGTGCCAGCAGCACCAAGGGGACCTTAGTGGGTGGCTACACCTTC
>NA|TRBD1|TRBV5-1|TRBJ2-7
CASSRTGTGDYEQYF
TGCGCCAGCAGCCGAACCGGGACAGGGGATTACGAGCAGTACTTC
>NA|TRBD2|TRBV7-2|TRBJ2-1
CASSLVVSPAGFDEQFF
TGTGCCAGCAGCTTAGTCGTAAGCCCAGCGGGATTCGATGAGCAGTTCTTC
>few|NA|TRBV12-3/TRBV12-4|TRBJ2-7
CATSEGGSSYEQYF
TGTGCCACCTCGGAGGGGGGTAGCTCCTACGAGCAGTACTTC
>few|NA|TRBV28|TRBJ2-3
CASSPTTLPDTQYF
TGTGCCAGCAGCCCTACGACCCTACCAGATACGCAGTATTTT
>NA|TRBD2|TRBV2|TRBJ2-5
CASSTSWGGPQETQYF
TGTGCCAGCAGTACTTCCTGGGGGGGACCCCAAGAGACCCAGTACTTC
>few|NA|TRBV6-6|TRBJ1-1
CASSSQLSTEAFF
TGTGCCAGCAGCTCCCAGCTGAGCACTGAAGCTTTCTTT
>NA|TRBD2|TRBV12-3/TRBV12-4|TRBJ2-3
CADRRGVTDTQYF
TGTGCAGACAGGCGGGGGGTCACAGATACGCAGTATTTT
>NA|NA|TRBV12-3/TRBV12-4|TRBJ2-1
CASSSEIRTPNEQFF
TGTGCCAGCAGTTCAGAGATTAGGACTCCCAATGAGCAGTTCTTC
>many|NA|TRBV7-2|TRBJ2-5
CASSLGTKETQYF
TGTGCCAGCAGCTTGGGGACCAAAGAGACCCAGTACTTC
>NA|NA|TRBV6-6|TRBJ1-1
CASSYVAGEAFF
TGTGCCAGCAGTTATGTGGCAGGGGAAGCTTTCTTT
>NA|NA|TRBV6-5|TRBJ2-7
CASSYTDGEQYF
TGTGCCAGCAGTTACACTGACGGGGAGCAGTACTTC
>few|TRBD2|TRBV29-1|TRBJ2-7
CSVEDLSGREYF
TGCAGCGTTGAAGATCTTAGCGGGAGGGAGTACTTC
>NA|NA|TRBV5-1|TRBJ2-7
CASSFLWDGPYYEQYF
TGCGCCAGCAGCTTCCTGTGGGACGGCCCCTACTACGAGCAGTACTTC
>few|NA|TRBV11-2|TRBJ2-3
CASSLEGRGTDTQYF
TGTGCCAGCAGCTTAGAGGGACGAGGCACAGATACGCAGTATTTT
>few|NA|TRBV7-9|TRBJ1-2
CASSDPAQPLYGYTF
TGTGCCAGCAGTGACCCCGCGCAGCCCCTCTATGGCTACACCTTC
>few|NA|TRBV2|TRBJ2-1
CASGGDRYNEQFF
TGTGCCAGCGGAGGGGACAGATACAATGAGCAGTTCTTC
>NA|NA|TRBV4-3|TRBJ2-7
CASSQDRQGRYEQYF
TGCGCCAGCAGCCAAGATCGTCAGGGGAGGTACGAGCAGTACTTC
>NA|TRBD1|TRBV4-3|TRBJ1-2
CASSQDREGAPGGYTF
TGCGCCAGCAGCCAAGATCGGGAGGGGGCGCCTGGTGGCTACACCTTC
>NA|NA|TRBV6-2/TRBV6-3|TRBJ2-1
CASSPPGPRLEFF
TGTGCCAGCAGCCCTCCAGGGCCGCGGCTTGAGTTCTTC
>many|NA|TRBV5-5|TRBJ2-7
CASSADYEQYF
TGTGCCAGCAGCGCCGACTACGAGCAGTACTTC
>NA|TRBD2|TRBV2|TRBJ2-7
CASSSGAIAGGPTYEQYF
TGTGCCAGCAGTTCGGGAGCAATAGCGGGGGGACCAACCTACGAGCAGTACTTC
>few|NA|TRBV7-8|TRBJ2-7
CAIQGMGEQYF
TGTGCCATCCAAGGCATGGGGGAGCAGTACTTC
>NA|TRBD1|TRBV3-1|TRBJ2-1
CASRGQVGNEQFF
TGTGCCAGCAGGGGACAGGTCGGCAATGAGCAGTTCTTC